The present T cell receptor (beta chain) was sequenced within a study of cytomegalovirus exposure and HLA in healthy donors. Study-level points and caveats: About 150 TCR beta chains were listed as cytomegalovirus-associated.

A remark on this clone: Its antigen is unknown.

The protocol was immunoSEQ multiplex PCR, while the TCRdb copy is restricted to in-frame clones and leaves out a portion. The data show under 250,000 clones, around 90% seen once. Per germline, CDR1 SGHRS and CDR2 YFSETQ. The length of the CDR3 is 16 residues. V was cut by 1 base and J by 2 bases, with 10 bases left in between. Sequences were obtained from PBMCs. This TCR came from a woman younger than 30 in good health and CMV-seropositive. The rearrangement uses TRBV5-1 and TRBJ2-6; no definite D call. CDR3 DNA sequence: TGCGCCAGCAGCTTGTCCCCGGGTACTGGGGCCAACGTCCTGACTTTC. Translated: CASSLSPGTGANVLTF.